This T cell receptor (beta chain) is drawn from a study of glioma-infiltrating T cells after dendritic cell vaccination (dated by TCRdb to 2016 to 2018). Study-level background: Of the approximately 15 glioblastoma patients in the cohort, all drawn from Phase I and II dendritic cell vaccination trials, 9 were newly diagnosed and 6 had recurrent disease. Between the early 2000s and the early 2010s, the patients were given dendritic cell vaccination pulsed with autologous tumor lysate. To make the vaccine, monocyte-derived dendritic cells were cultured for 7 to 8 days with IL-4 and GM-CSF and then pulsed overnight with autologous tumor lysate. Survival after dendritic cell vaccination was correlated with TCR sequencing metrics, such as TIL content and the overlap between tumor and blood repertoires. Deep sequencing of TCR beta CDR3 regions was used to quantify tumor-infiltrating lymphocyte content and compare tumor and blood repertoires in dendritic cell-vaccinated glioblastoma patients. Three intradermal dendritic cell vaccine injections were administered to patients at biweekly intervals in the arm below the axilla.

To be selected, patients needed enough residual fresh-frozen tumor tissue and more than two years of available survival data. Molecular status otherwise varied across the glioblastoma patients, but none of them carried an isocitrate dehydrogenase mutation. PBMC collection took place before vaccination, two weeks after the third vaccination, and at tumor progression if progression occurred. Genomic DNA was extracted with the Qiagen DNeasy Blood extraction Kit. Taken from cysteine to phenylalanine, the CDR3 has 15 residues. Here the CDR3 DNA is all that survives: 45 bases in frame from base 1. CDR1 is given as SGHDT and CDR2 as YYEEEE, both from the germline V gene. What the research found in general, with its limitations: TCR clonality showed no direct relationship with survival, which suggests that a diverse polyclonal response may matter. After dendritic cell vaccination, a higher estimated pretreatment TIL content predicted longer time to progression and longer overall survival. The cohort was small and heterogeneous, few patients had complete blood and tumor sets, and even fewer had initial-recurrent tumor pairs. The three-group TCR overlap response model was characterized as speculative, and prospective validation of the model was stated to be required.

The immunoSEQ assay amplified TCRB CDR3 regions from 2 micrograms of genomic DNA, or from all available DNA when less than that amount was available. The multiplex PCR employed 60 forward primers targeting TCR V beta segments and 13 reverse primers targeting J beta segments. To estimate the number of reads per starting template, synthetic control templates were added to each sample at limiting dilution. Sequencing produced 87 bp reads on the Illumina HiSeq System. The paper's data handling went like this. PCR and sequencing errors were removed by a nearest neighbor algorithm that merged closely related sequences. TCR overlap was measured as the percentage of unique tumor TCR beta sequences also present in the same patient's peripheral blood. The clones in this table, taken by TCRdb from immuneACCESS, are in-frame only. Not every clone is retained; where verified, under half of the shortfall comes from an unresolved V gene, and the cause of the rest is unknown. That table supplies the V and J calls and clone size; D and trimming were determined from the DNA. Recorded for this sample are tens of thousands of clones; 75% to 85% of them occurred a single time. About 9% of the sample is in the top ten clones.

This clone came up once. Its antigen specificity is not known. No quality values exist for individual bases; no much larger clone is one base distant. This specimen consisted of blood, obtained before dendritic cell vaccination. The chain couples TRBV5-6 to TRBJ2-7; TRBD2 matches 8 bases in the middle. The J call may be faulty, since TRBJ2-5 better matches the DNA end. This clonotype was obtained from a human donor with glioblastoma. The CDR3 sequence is CASRQRGRNQETQYF. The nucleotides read TGTGCCAGCAGACAGCGGGGGCGCAACCAAGAGACCCAGTACTTC.